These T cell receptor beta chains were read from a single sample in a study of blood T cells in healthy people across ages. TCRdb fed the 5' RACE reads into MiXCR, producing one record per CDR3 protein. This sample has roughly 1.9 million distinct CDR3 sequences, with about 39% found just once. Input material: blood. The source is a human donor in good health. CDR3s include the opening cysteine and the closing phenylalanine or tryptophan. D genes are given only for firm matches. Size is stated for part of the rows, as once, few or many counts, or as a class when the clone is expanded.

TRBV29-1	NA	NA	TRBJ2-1	TGCAGCGTTGGAGAGGGGCCTCATGAGCAGTTCTTC	CSVGEGPHEQFF
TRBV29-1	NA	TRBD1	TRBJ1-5	TGCAGCGTTTCCACGGACAGGATGAATCAGCCCCAGCATTTT	CSVSTDRMNQPQHF
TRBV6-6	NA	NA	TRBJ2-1	TGTGCCAGCAGTCTAGAGTCAATCAATGAGCAGTTCTTC	CASSLESINEQFF
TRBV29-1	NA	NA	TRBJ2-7	TGCAGCGTTGAAGGTGATTACGCCGGAGGTTCCTACGAGCAGTACTTC	CSVEGDYAGGSYEQYF
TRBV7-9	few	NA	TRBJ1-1	TGTGCCAGCGGAGGGTCTATACTGAACACTGAAGCTTTCTTT	CASGGSILNTEAFF
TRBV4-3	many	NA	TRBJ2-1	TGCGCCAGCAGACCTGAGCGAGACGGGAGCTCCTACAATGAGCAGTTCTTC	CASRPERDGSSYNEQFF
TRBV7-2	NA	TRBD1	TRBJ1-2	TGTACCAGCAGAGGACAGGGTCCTGGCTACACCTTC	CTSRGQGPGYTF
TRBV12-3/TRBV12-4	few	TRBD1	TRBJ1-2	TGTGCCAGCAGTACAATGACAGGGTCCTATGGCTACACCTTC	CASSTMTGSYGYTF
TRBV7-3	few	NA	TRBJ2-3	TGTGCCAGCAGCTTAACTGCGCAGGGTGGGGGCACAGATACGCAGTATTTT	CASSLTAQGGGTDTQYF
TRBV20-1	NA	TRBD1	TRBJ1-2	TGCAGTGCTCCTCCGGGACAGGGGGACAACTATGGCTACACCTTC	CSAPPGQGDNYGYTF
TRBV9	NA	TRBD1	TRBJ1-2	TGTGCCAGCAGCCCCCGAACACCGACAGGGGGCGAGTCTGGCTACACCTTC	CASSPRTPTGGESGYTF
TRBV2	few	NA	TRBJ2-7	TGTGCCAGCAGGCCCGACAGGTACGAGCAGTACTTC	CASRPDRYEQYF
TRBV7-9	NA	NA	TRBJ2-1	TGTGCCAGCTCCCTAAGTAGGCAGTTCTTC	CASSLSRQFF
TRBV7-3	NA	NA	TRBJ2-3	TGTGCCGGCAGCTTAGGCCAGGGGGGCTTAGATACGCAGTATTTT	CAGSLGQGGLDTQYF
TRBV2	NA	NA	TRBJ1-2	TGTGCCAGCAGTGTAGAAGGACGGATCACTAACTATGGCTACACCTTC	CASSVEGRITNYGYTF
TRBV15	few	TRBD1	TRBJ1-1	TGTGCCACCAGCAGCGGACAGGCCAGAGGGGCTTTCTTT	CATSSGQARGAFF
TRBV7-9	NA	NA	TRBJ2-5	TGTGCCAGCAGCTCCCTCCGATACGTAAGGGCAGAGACCCAGTACTTC	CASSSLRYVRAETQYF
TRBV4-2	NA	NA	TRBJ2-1	TGTGCCAGCAGCCAATCCCGACAGGACTACAATGGGCAGTTCTTC	CASSQSRQDYNGQFF
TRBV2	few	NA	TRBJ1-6	TGTGCCAGCAGGGGTATAGGAAGTTACAATTCACCCCTCCACTTT	CASRGIGSYNSPLHF
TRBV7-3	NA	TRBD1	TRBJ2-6	TGTGCCAGCAGCTTAACAGGACAGGGGGCGCGTGGGGCCAACGTCCTGACTTTC	CASSLTGQGARGANVLTF
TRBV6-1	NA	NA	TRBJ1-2	TGTGCCAGCAGTAAAGGGGGGGACCGGACGGATGGCTACACCTTC	CASSKGGDRTDGYTF
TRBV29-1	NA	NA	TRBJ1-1	TGCAGCGCCTCGGACAGTTGGAACACTGAAGCTTTCTTT	CSASDSWNTEAFF
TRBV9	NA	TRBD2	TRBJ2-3	TGTGCCAGCAGCGCCCTGACTAGCTCGGATACGCAGTATTTT	CASSALTSSDTQYF
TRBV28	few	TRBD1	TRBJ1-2	TGTGCCAGCAGTTCCTTAGGACAGGGGCAGGGCTACACCTTC	CASSSLGQGQGYTF
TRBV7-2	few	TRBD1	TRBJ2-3	TGTGCCAGCAGCCGCGGACAGGCCCTCACAGATACGCAGTATTTT	CASSRGQALTDTQYF
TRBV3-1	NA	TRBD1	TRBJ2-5	TGTGCCAGCAGCCAAGATGGAGGGACAGGGGGAGAAGATGAGCAGTACTTC	CASSQDGGTGGEDEQYF
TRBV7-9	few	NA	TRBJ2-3	TGTGCCAGCAGCTTTGGGAGGCAGGCAGATACGCAGTATTTT	CASSFGRQADTQYF
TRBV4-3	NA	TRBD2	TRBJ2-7	TGCGCCAGCAGCCAACTAGCGGGGGGGTACTACGAGCAGTACTTC	CASSQLAGGYYEQYF
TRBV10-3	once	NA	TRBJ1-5	TGTGCCATCAGTGAGTCAAGTGTCAGCCTTGGGGGTATAGGCAATCAGCCCCAGCATTTT	CAISESSVSLGGIGNQPQHF
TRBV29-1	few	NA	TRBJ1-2	TGCAGCGTTGATCACAGTCCTAACTATGGCTACACCTTC	CSVDHSPNYGYTF
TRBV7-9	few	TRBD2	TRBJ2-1	TGTGCCAGCAGCCCCGGGGGGGAGGATGAGCAGTTCTTC	CASSPGGEDEQFF
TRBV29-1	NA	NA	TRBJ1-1	TGCAGCGTTGAAGATCGGTGGGAACGCACTGAAGCTTTCTTT	CSVEDRWERTEAFF
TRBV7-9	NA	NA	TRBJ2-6	TGTGCCAGCAGCTTGGGGAGTGAGGGGCCAGACTCTGGGGCCAACGTCCTGACTTTC	CASSLGSEGPDSGANVLTF
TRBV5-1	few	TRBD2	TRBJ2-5	TGCGCCAGCAGCCTCGGGAGGCGGGGTCACCAAGAGACCCAGTACTTC	CASSLGRRGHQETQYF
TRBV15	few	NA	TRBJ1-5	TGTGCCACCAGCAGAGATGGGGTACGACAGCCCCAGCATTTT	CATSRDGVRQPQHF
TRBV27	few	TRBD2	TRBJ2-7	TGTGCCAGCAGTCCGACTAGCCGACACTACGAGCAGTACTTC	CASSPTSRHYEQYF
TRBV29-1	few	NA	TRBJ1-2	TGCAGCGTTGAAGCTATCAGGGCCGACTATGGCTACACCTTC	CSVEAIRADYGYTF
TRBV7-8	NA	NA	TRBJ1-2	TGTGCCAGCAGCCCCTCTTTTCAGGGCTATGGCTACACCTTC	CASSPSFQGYGYTF
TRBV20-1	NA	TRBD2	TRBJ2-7	TGCAGTGCTAGTCCCCCGCGGGGGGACGCCTACGAGCAGTACTTC	CSASPPRGDAYEQYF
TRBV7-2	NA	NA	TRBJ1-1	TGTGCCAGCAGCTTAGGAAGGACCACTGAAGCTTTCTTT	CASSLGRTTEAFF
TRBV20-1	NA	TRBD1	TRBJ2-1	TGCAGTGCGGAAGGGGACAGCTACAATGAGCAGTTCTTC	CSAEGDSYNEQFF
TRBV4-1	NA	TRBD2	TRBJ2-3	TGCGCCAGCAGCCAAGGCTACGGACTAGCGGGGGATACGCAGTATTTT	CASSQGYGLAGDTQYF
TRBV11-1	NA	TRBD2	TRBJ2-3	TGTGCCAGCAGCCCTAGCGGGCGGGTCACAGATACGCAGTATTTT	CASSPSGRVTDTQYF